Listed below are T cell receptor beta chains from one sample, sequenced in a study of CD8+ T cells in alopecia areata. Using immunoSEQ multiplex PCR, the repertoire was profiled, and TCRdb retains in-frame clones only, with some absent. The sample includes about 97,000 clones, 41% of them seen just once. Sequenced input: CD4+ T cells sorted from blood. Receptors originate from a human donor with alopecia areata. Both conserved end residues are trimmed from each CDR3.

ASSLDLGKLF	TRBV7-9	TRBJ1-4
ASGRQETQY	TRBV5-1	TRBJ2-5
ASSSRGQNTPY	TRBV7-9	TRBJ2-7
SVVGRNYYGYT	TRBV29-1	TRBJ1-2
ASSLALRAANYGYT	TRBV7-2	TRBJ1-2
ASSWAGGRQPQH	TRBV5-1	TRBJ1-5
ASSQRVSSPGANVLT	TRBV4-3	TRBJ2-6
ASSRTGGNTDTQY	TRBV5-1	TRBJ2-3
ASSSQSTSTDTQY	TRBV6-5	TRBJ2-3
SVESPQEAQY	TRBV29-1	TRBJ2-7
ASSQAHGTGELF	TRBV4-3	TRBJ2-2